The 12 T cell receptor beta chains below all came from one sample that was sequenced in a study of T cell responses to AZD1222 COVID-19 vaccine. The repertoire was sequenced with immunoSEQ multiplex PCR; TCRdb's copy has only in-frame clones and lacks some. The sample has approximately 100,000 clones, about 85% seen once. Source: peripheral blood, taken 28 days after the second AZD1222 dose. These receptors all stem from an adult who received the AZD1222 COVID-19 vaccine.

The DNA for the CDR3 is TGTGCCACCAGTGACCCTATAGCGGGAGGGCCCTACAATGAGCAGTTCTTC. Protein sequence: CATSDPIAGGPYNEQFF. This chain links TRBV24-1 with TRBJ2-1, with 11 bases lining up with TRBD2. Germline V gene data show CDR1 as KGHDR and CDR2 as SFDVKD. V was clipped by 4 bases and J by 2 bases; unmatched bases: 6. The CDR3 is 17 residues long.

The chain couples TRBV7-9 to TRBJ2-1; 14 bases are shared with TRBD2. The CDR3 is 18 residues long. Per the germline V gene, CDR1 is SEHNR and CDR2 is FQNEAQ (reference sequence). V shed 5 bases, J shed 0 bases, and the junction held 6 bases outside the gene matches. The CDR3 sequence is CASSTGTSGGRSYNEQFF. CDR3 sequence (DNA): TGTGCCAGCAGCACCGGGACTAGCGGGGGCCGCTCCTACAATGAGCAGTTCTTC.

This clone has a single count. The chain links TRBV18 to TRBJ2-1; no definite D call. Trimming stripped 4 bases from V and 0 bases from J, with 10 bases between. This CDR3 has 15 residues. CDR1 is KGHSH and CDR2 is LQKENI in the germline V gene. The CDR3 DNA reads as TGTGCCAGCTCACAATGGGCCCGCTCCTACAATGAGCAGTTCTTC. Translated, it gives CASSQWARSYNEQFF.

This rearrangement joins TRBV7-6 to TRBJ2-7; possible D gene TRBD1, 7 bases. Germline V lookup: CDR1 SGHVS, CDR2 FNYEAQ. Trimming stripped 0 bases from V and 3 bases from J, with 15 bases between. This CDR3 contains 16 residues. CDR3 DNA: TGTGCCAGCAGCTTAGCCCTCGGGGGACAGCACTACGAGCAGTACTTC. As protein: CASSLALGGQHYEQYF.

The rearrangement joins TRBV11-2 to TRBJ2-2, with a weak D call TRBD2 (5 bases). Germline lookup yields CDR1 SGHAT and CDR2 FQNNGV. The CDR3 is 13 amino acids. The germline V and J ends were trimmed by 8 bases and 6 bases, with 13 bases remaining between them. Written as DNA, the CDR3 is TGTGCCAGCGTTGCTAGCCTGGCCGGGGAGCTGTTTTTT. It is translated as CASVASLAGELFF.

The V call is TRBV11-2, the J call TRBJ1-4, with unresolved D. V was shortened by 5 bases and J by 5 bases, with 15 bases between the two germline ends. The CDR3 extends over 15 amino acids. Per the germline V gene, CDR1 is SGHAT and CDR2 is FQNNGV. The CDR3 region has the DNA TGTGCCAGCAGCCCCCCCGGGCTGGGGAATGAAAAACTGTTTTTT. It translates to CASSPPGLGNEKLFF. The whole variable domain, filled in from reference TRBV11-2 and TRBJ1-4, reads EAGVAQSPRYKIIEKRQSVAFWCNPISGHATLYWYQQILGQGPKLLIQFQNNGVVDDSQLPKDRFSAERLKGVDSTLKIQPAKLEDSAVYLCASSPPGLGNEKLFFGSGTQLSVL.

The rearrangement links TRBV2 to TRBJ1-2; 7 positions match TRBD1. The germline V gene has CDR1 SNHLY and CDR2 FYNNEI. The CDR3 is 13 amino acids. Unmatched junction bases numbered 5, after V lost 6 bases and J lost 4 bases. The CDR3 DNA is TGTGCCAGCAGGGAGACAGGGATCTATGGCTACACCTTC. Protein: CASRETGIYGYTF.

The chain links TRBV2 to TRBJ2-7; a possible D gene is TRBD2 (7 bases). Germline CDR1 reads SNHLY; CDR2 reads FYNNEI. V lost 5 bases and J 7 bases, leaving 18 bases between the germline ends. The CDR3 spans 14 residues. CDR3 loop: CASSYTEGGDEQYF. CDR3 bases: TGTGCCAGCAGTTACACAGAGGGGGGGGATGAGCAGTACTTC. The whole variable domain, remainder taken from reference TRBV2 and TRBJ2-7, is EPEVTQTPSHQVTQMGQEVILRCVPISNHLYFYWYRQILGQKVEFLVSFYNNEISEKSEIFDDQFSVERPDGSNFTLKIRSTKLEDSAMYFCASSYTEGGDEQYFGPGTRLTVT.

This chain uses TRBV12-3 or TRBV12-4 with TRBJ2-7; D is unclear. Trimming removed 2 bases at V and 1 base at J, with 3 bases between. The CDR3 has 12 residues. CDR3: CASSLRSYEQYF. The CDR3 nucleotides are TGTGCCAGCAGTTTAAGGTCCTACGAGCAGTACTTC.

This clone was seen once. V usage is TRBV4-1 and J usage is TRBJ2-3; 8 positions agree with TRBD1. This CDR3 is built from 15 residues. Per germline, CDR1 MGHRA and CDR2 YSYEKL. V lost 0 bases to trimming and J lost 4 bases; unmatched junction nucleotides: 3. CDR3 residues: CASSQEGRGPDTQYF. DNA for the CDR3: TGCGCCAGCAGCCAAGAGGGCAGGGGGCCAGATACGCAGTATTTT.

The rearrangement joins TRBV7-8 to TRBJ2-7; D is unclear. CDR3 length equals 21 residues. Germline CDR1 SGHVS, CDR2 FQNEAQ. The V gene lost 1 base and the J gene lost 0 bases, with 28 bases spanning the gap. CDR3 nucleotides: TGTGCCAGCAGCTTAGATGCGTTTGCCAGGTCCCTGTCTTTCGCCTCCTACGAGCAGTACTTC. Protein sequence: CASSLDAFARSLSFASYEQYF.

The J gene is TRBJ2-5, the V gene TRBV11-2, with D perhaps matching TRBD1 or TRBD2 (5 bases each). Deletions cut 0 bases from V and 2 bases from J, with 19 bases between. CDR1 and CDR2 from the germline V gene are SGHAT and FQNNGV. The CDR3 spans 18 residues. For the CDR3, the DNA is TGTGCCAGCAGCTTAGATAGGGACCTAGTGCGGGTGCAAGAGACCCAGTACTTC. Its protein product is CASSLDRDLVRVQETQYF.